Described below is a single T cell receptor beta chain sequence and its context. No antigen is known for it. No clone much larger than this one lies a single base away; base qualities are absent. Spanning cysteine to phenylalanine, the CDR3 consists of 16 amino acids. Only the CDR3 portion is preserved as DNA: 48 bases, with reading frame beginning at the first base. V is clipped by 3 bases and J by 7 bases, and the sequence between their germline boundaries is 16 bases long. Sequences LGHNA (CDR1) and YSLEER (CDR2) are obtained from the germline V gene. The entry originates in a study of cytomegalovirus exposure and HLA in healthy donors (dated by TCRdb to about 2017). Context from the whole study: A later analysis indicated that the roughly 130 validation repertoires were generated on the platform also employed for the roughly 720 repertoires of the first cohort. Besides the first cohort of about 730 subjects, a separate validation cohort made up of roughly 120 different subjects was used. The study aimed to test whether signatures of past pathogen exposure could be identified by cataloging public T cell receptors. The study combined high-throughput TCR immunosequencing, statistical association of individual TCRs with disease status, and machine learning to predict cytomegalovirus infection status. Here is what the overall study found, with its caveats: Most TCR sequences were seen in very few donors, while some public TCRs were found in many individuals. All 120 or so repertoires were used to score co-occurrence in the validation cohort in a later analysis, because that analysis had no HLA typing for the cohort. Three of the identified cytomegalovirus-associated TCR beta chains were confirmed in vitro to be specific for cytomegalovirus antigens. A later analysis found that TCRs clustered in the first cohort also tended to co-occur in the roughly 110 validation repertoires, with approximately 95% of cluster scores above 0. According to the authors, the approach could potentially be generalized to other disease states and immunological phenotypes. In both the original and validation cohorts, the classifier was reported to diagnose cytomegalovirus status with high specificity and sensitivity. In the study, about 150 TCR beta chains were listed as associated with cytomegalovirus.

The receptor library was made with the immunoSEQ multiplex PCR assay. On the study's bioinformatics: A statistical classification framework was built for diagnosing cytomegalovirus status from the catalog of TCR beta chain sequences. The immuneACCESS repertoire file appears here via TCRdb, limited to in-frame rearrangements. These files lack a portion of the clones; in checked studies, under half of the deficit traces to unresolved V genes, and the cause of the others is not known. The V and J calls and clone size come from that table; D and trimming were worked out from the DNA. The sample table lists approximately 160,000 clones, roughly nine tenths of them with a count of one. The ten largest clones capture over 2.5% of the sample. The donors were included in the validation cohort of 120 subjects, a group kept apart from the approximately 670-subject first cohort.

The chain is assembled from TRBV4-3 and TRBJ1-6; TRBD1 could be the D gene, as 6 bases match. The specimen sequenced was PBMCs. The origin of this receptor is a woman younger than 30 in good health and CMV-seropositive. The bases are TGCGCCAGCAGCCAGGACCTACAGGGTATCAATTCACCCCTCCACTTT. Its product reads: CASSQDLQGINSPLHF.